These T cell receptor beta chains were read from a single sample in a study of cytomegalovirus exposure and HLA in healthy donors. The assay was immunoSEQ multiplex PCR, and TCRdb's table has in-frame clones only and misses some. The top ten hold 6.5% to 8.5% of the sample, which has around 140,000 clones, roughly 9% seen once. Sequencing used PBMCs. Receptor source: a woman in her forties in good health and CMV-seropositive. Both conserved end residues are part of each CDR3. The D gene is left open where the match is weak. The listing skips clone size in some rows; elsewhere it reads once, few, many or a size class.

14,TRBJ2-7,few,TRBV7-6,-,CASSEVGGYNEQYF,TGTGCCAGCAGCGAGGTCGGTGGGTACAATGAGCAGTACTTC
14,TRBJ2-7,-,TRBV10-2,TRBD1,CASIRGQGSYEQYF,TGCGCCAGCATTAGGGGACAGGGGTCCTACGAGCAGTACTTC
16,TRBJ1-6,-,TRBV18,-,CASSPLQSPGDSPLHF,TGTGCCAGCTCACCACTTCAGAGCCCCGGGGATTCACCCCTCCACTTT
13,TRBJ1-2,-,TRBV5-1,-,CASSRDTRNGYTF,TGCGCCAGCAGTCGGGACACAAGAAATGGCTACACCTTC
15,TRBJ2-7,few,TRBV7-2,-,CASSQRVEFSYEQYF,TGTGCCAGCAGCCAGAGGGTGGAGTTCTCCTACGAGCAGTACTTC
16,TRBJ2-5,few,TRBV5-6,TRBD1,CASSLGGDRFQETQYF,TGTGCCAGCAGCTTGGGAGGGGACAGGTTCCAAGAGACCCAGTACTTC
16,TRBJ1-1,few,TRBV9,TRBD1,CASTGGTGGMNTEAFF,TGTGCCAGCACCGGAGGGACAGGGGGAATGAACACTGAAGCTTTCTTT
15,TRBJ2-7,few,TRBV27,-,CASSLTGSSPYEQYF,TGTGCCAGCAGTCTAACCGGGTCCTCTCCCTACGAGCAGTACTTC
15,TRBJ2-5,-,TRBV2,TRBD2,CASIRTSGGAKTQYF,TGTGCCAGCATCAGGACTAGCGGGGGGGCGAAGACCCAGTACTTC
15,TRBJ2-7,-,TRBV4-1,TRBD1,CASSQDRYSSYEQYF,TGCGCCAGCAGCCAGGACAGGTACAGCTCCTACGAGCAGTACTTC
13,TRBJ2-5,-,TRBV2,-,CASSGGVQETQYF,TGTGCCAGCAGTGGGGGGGTACAAGAGACCCAGTACTTC
15,TRBJ2-7,few,TRBV11-3,-,CASSHLGGSLNEQYF,TGTGCCAGCAGCCATTTGGGAGGTTCCCTGAACGAGCAGTACTTC
15,TRBJ2-4,-,TRBV5-6,TRBD1,CASSRTGATKNIQYF,TGTGCCAGCAGCCGGACAGGGGCAACCAAAAACATTCAGTACTTC
13,TRBJ1-5,-,TRBV5-6,-,CASSNSGNQAQHF,TGTGCCAGCAGTAACTCGGGAAATCAGGCCCAGCATTTT
15,TRBJ1-1,many,TRBV14,TRBD1,CASSPTGVQNTEAFF,TGTGCCAGCAGCCCGACAGGGGTTCAGAACACTGAAGCTTTCTTT
16,TRBJ2-5,-,TRBV9,TRBD1,CASSVTPDRGRETQYF,TGTGCCAGCAGCGTAACCCCGGACAGGGGCCGAGAGACCCAGTACTTC
15,TRBJ1-3,-,TRBV4-1,-,CASSLRTQGGNTIYF,TGCGCCAGCAGCCTTAGGACTCAGGGGGGAAACACCATATATTTT
15,TRBJ2-7,-,TRBV7-6,-,CASSLAQDSGYEQYF,TGTGCCAGCAGCTTAGCGCAGGACTCGGGTTACGAGCAGTACTTC
16,TRBJ2-5,-,TRBV5-1,TRBD1,CASSPQQDREGETQYF,TGCGCCAGCAGCCCCCAACAGGACAGGGAAGGGGAGACCCAGTACTTC
13,TRBJ2-7,few,TRBV4-1,TRBD2,CASSPPTSGQQYF,TGCGCCAGCAGCCCGCCAACTAGCGGACAGCAGTACTTC
19,TRBJ2-3,few,TRBV4-1,TRBD2,CASSQQDPSLAGAVDTQYF,TGCGCCAGCAGCCAACAGGACCCCTCCCTAGCGGGGGCGGTAGATACGCAGTATTTT
17,TRBJ2-7,few,TRBV5-6,-,CASSLGELRLTLGEQYF,TGTGCCAGCAGCTTGGGAGAGTTGAGACTAACTCTCGGGGAGCAGTACTTC
15,TRBJ1-6,few,TRBV19,-,CASTKQSSYNSPLHF,TGTGCCAGTACTAAACAGAGCTCCTATAATTCACCCCTCCACTTT
13,TRBJ1-6,few,TRBV7-3,-,CASSLDRNSPLHF,TGTGCCAGCAGCTTGGACAGAAATTCACCCCTCCACTTT
16,TRBJ2-1,few,TRBV6-4,TRBD2,CASSDSGLAEGNEQFF,TGTGCCAGCAGTGACTCGGGACTAGCCGAGGGCAATGAGCAGTTCTTC
13,TRBJ2-5,few,TRBV19,-,CASRTEDQETQYF,TGTGCCAGCCGGACAGAGGACCAAGAGACCCAGTACTTC
18,TRBJ2-5,few,TRBV5-1,TRBD2,CASSLGALAGVAQETQYF,TGCGCCAGCAGCTTGGGGGCGTTAGCGGGGGTCGCACAAGAGACCCAGTACTTC
17,TRBJ1-6,-,TRBV5-6,TRBD1,CASSPPGQGLGNSPLHF,TGTGCCAGCAGCCCTCCGGGACAGGGTCTTGGAAATTCACCCCTCCACTTT
14,TRBJ1-4,few,TRBV5-1,-,CASSLSPGFEKLFF,TGCGCCAGCAGCTTGAGTCCGGGTTTCGAAAAACTGTTTTTT
14,TRBJ2-5,few,TRBV9,-,CASSRRDYQETQYF,TGTGCCAGCAGCCGCCGGGACTACCAAGAGACCCAGTACTTC
15,TRBJ2-3,-,TRBV5-8,TRBD1,CASSLGTDGTDTQYF,TGTGCCAGCAGCTTAGGGACAGACGGGACAGATACGCAGTATTTT
17,TRBJ2-3,-,TRBV11-3,TRBD2,CASSFGGSSGYSDTQYF,TGTGCCAGCAGCTTCGGGGGCTCTAGCGGGTATTCAGATACGCAGTATTTT
16,TRBJ2-5,few,TRBV5-1,TRBD1,CASSPFKDRPQETQYF,TGCGCCAGCAGCCCCTTTAAGGACAGGCCCCAAGAGACCCAGTACTTC
16,TRBJ2-1,few,TRBV5-5,-,CASSFTGTYSYNEQFF,TGTGCCAGCAGCTTTACTGGGACTTACTCCTACAATGAGCAGTTCTTC
13,TRBJ2-2,few,TRBV19,-,CASSISTTGELFF,TGTGCCAGTAGTATCAGTACCACCGGGGAGCTGTTTTTT
14,TRBJ2-7,-,TRBV2,-,CASSDRQVLYEQYF,TGTGCCAGCAGTGACAGACAGGTTCTCTACGAGCAGTACTTC
16,TRBJ1-4,-,TRBV19,TRBD1,CASSNDRAATNEKLFF,TGTGCCAGTAGTAACGACAGGGCGGCAACTAATGAAAAACTGTTTTTT
14,TRBJ2-2,few,TRBV6-1,-,CASSRTDKTGELFF,TGTGCCAGCAGTAGGACAGACAAAACCGGGGAGCTGTTTTTT
13,TRBJ2-7,few,TRBV10-3,-,CASTQAGPGEQYF,TGTGCCTCCACGCAGGCAGGGCCAGGAGAGCAGTACTTC
16,TRBJ2-6,-,TRBV5-1,TRBD1,CASTLGQGAGANVLTF,TGCGCCAGCACCTTGGGACAGGGGGCCGGGGCCAACGTCCTGACTTTC
14,TRBJ2-7,few,TRBV5-1,TRBD2,CASSTGLVYGEQYF,TGCGCCAGCAGCACGGGACTAGTTTATGGCGAGCAGTACTTC
18,TRBJ2-3,-,TRBV9,TRBD2,CASSVEFSGASSTDTQYF,TGTGCCAGCAGCGTAGAATTTAGCGGGGCTTCTAGCACAGATACGCAGTATTTT
13,TRBJ2-2,few,TRBV7-9,-,CASSRVNTGELFF,TGTGCCAGCAGCCGCGTGAACACCGGGGAGCTGTTTTTT
13,TRBJ1-3,-,TRBV6-1,-,CASLVSSGNTIYF,TGTGCCAGCCTAGTTAGCTCTGGAAACACCATATATTTT
14,TRBJ1-2,-,TRBV18,TRBD1,CASSSQGTGDGYTF,TGTGCCAGCTCATCACAAGGGACAGGGGATGGCTACACCTTC
14,TRBJ1-2,few,TRBV7-2,TRBD1,CASSIGQGSYGYTF,TGTGCCAGCAGCATTGGACAGGGAAGCTATGGCTACACCTTC
15,TRBJ1-1,few,TRBV6-5,-,CASSPTGIMNTEAFF,TGTGCCAGCAGTCCTACAGGGATAATGAACACTGAAGCTTTCTTT
17,TRBJ1-6,few,TRBV7-2,-,CASSLVIGDMGQSPLHF,TGTGCCAGCAGCTTAGTTATAGGGGACATGGGGCAATCACCCCTCCACTTT
11,TRBJ1-1,few,TRBV19,-,CASNRNTEAFF,TGTGCCAGTAACAGGAACACTGAAGCTTTCTTT
18,TRBJ2-2,-,TRBV9,TRBD1,CASSANHMLTGSAGELFF,TGTGCCAGCAGCGCAAATCATATGTTGACAGGGTCGGCCGGGGAGCTGTTTTTT
12,TRBJ1-1,-,TRBV11-3,-,CASSLSRTEAFF,TGTGCCAGCAGCCTTTCGAGGACTGAAGCTTTCTTT
13,TRBJ2-3,once,TRBV19,-,CASSRAFTDTQYF,TGTGCCAGTAGTAGGGCCTTCACAGATACGCAGTATTTT
13,TRBJ2-3,few,TRBV6-5,-,CASRSLVRGTQYF,TGTGCCAGCAGGAGCCTAGTTCGGGGTACGCAGTATTTT